This T cell receptor (beta chain) emerged from a study of graft-versus-host responses after intestinal transplantation. Study overall: Transplant recipients had multivisceral, liver-intestinal, or isolated intestinal grafts.

This CDR3 contains 14 residues. From germline, CDR1 is MNHEY and CDR2 SVGAGI. The method was immunoSEQ multiplex PCR; TCRdb's version includes in-frame clones alone and lacks a portion of them. The sample has about 120,000 clones, approximately 93% seen once. For this clone: Its target is not known. A read error may produce the germline difference seen at one junction end. The identical CDR3 is also encoded by other nucleotide sequences in the sample.

Here the sequenced sample was unstimulated CD8+ T cells sorted from spleen or lymph node cells, taken before transplant. The receptor was derived from a human donor who was the organ donor for an intestinal transplant. V and J are TRBV6-5 and TRBJ1-1, with D uncertain. The CDR3 DNA sequence: TGTGCCAGCAGTCCTCAGTCCTGGCGCACTGAGGCTTTCTTT. It codes for CASSPQSWRTEAFF.